This T cell receptor beta chain was sequenced for a study of T cells after yellow fever vaccination. Regarding the study as a whole: The secondary response was weaker but peaked faster, day 5 versus 15.

The CDR3 totals 13 residues, both ends included. Germline-derived CDR1 and CDR2 are MNHEY and SMNVEV (reference sequence). This clonotype was seen more than once but under ten times. The limits of the CDR3 on the DNA are not certain, so only TCRdb's listed CDR3 is given. By 5'RACE template switching, TCR cDNA was produced, with a universal primer site and UMIs added in the process. Each CDR3 protein is one row after TCRdb ran MiXCR on the 5' RACE reads. The table lists some 96,000 distinct CDR3 sequences, under 9% of them singletons. This TCR came from a man between 18 and 35 years old who received the YFV17D yellow fever vaccine. Sequencing was performed on CD8+ T cells not binding an NS4B(214-222) dextramer, sorted from PBMCs, taken less than 18 days after the first yellow fever vaccination. J is TRBJ2-7 and V is TRBV27; TRBD1, the table's D call, was not compared with the DNA. The CDR3 region is CASSWAQGSGKNF.